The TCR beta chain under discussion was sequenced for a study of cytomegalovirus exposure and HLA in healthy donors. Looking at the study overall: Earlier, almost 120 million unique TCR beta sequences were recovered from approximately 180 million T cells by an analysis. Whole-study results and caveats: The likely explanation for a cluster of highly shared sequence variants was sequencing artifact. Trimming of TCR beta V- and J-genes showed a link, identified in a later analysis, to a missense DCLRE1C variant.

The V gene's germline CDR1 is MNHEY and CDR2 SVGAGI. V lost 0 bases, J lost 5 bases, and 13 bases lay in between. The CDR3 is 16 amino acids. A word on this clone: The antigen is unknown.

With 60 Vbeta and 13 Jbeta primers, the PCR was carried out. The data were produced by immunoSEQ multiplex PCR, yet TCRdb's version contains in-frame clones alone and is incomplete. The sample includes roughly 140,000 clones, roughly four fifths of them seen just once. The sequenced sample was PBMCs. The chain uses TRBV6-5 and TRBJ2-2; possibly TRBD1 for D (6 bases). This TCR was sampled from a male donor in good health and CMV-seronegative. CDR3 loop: CASSYSGTFATGELFF. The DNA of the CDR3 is TGTGCCAGCAGTTACTCTGGGACATTCGCAACCGGGGAGCTGTTTTTT.